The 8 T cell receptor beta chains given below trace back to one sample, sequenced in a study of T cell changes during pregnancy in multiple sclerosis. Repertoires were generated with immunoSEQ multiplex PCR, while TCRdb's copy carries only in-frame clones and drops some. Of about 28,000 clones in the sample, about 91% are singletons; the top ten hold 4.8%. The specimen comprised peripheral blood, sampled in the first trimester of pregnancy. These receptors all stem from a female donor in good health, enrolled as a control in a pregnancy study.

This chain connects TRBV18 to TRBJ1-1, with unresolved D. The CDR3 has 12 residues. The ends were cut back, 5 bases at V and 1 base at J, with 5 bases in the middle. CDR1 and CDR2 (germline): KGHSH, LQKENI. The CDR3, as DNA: TGTGCCAGCTCAAGAGAGAACACTGAAGCTTTCTTT. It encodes CASSRENTEAFF.

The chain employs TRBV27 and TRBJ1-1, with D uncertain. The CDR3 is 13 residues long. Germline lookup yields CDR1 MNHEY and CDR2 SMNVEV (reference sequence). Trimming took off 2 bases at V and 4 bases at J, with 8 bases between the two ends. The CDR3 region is CASSLGRSTEAFF. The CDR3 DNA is TGTGCCAGCAGTTTAGGAAGGAGCACTGAAGCTTTCTTT.

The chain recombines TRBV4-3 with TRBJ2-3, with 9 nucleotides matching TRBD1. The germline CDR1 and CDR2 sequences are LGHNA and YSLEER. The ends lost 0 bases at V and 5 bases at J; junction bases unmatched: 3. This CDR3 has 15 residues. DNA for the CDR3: TGCGCCAGCAGCCAAGATTACAGGGGGCTAGATACGCAGTATTTT. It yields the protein CASSQDYRGLDTQYF.

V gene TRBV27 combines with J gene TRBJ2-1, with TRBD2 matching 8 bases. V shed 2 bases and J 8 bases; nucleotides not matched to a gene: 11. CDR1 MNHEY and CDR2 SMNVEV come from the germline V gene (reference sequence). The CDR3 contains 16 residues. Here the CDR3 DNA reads TGTGCCAGCAGTTTAGGAGTGGTAGCGGGACGGTATGAGCAGTTCTTC. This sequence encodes CASSLGVVAGRYEQFF.

CDR3 amino acids: CASRFGRGANTGELFF. The CDR3 DNA reads as TGTGCCAGCAGATTCGGCAGGGGTGCCAACACCGGGGAGCTGTTTTTT. The chain uses TRBV7-2 and TRBJ2-2, with a possible D match to TRBD1 (6 bases). Trimming took off 6 bases at V and 2 bases at J, with 16 bases between the two ends. This CDR3 spans 16 amino acids. Germline V gives CDR1 SGHTA, CDR2 FQGNSA.

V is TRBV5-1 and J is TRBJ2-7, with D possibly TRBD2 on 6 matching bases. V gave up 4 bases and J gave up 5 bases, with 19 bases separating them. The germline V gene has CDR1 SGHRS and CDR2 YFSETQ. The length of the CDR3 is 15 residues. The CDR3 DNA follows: TGCGCCAGCAGCCTACCTGGGACTGAGGCCCACGAGCAGTACTTC. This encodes CASSLPGTEAHEQYF.

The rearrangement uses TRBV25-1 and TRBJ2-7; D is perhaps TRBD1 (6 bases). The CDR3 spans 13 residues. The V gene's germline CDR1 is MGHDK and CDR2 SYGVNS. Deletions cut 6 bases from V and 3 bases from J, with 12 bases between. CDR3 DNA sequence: TGTGCCAGCAGCGCTGGCAGGGGCTACGAGCAGTACTTC. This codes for CASSAGRGYEQYF.

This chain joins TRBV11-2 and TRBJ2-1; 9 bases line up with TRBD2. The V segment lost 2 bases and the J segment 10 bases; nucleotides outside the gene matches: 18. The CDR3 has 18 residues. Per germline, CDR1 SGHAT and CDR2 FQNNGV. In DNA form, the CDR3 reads TGTGCCAGCAGCTTAATCGACTCCGGGCTAGCGGGGAATAAGGAGCAGTTCTTC. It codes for CASSLIDSGLAGNKEQFF.